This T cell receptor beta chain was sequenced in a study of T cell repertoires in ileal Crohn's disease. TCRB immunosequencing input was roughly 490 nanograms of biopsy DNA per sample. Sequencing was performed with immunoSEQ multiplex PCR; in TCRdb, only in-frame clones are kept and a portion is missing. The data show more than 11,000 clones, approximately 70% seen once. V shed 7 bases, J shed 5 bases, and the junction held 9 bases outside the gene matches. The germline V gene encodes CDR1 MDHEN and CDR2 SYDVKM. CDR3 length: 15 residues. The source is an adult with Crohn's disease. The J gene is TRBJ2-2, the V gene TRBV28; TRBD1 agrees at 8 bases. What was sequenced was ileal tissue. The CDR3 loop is CASTSGQGGTGELFF. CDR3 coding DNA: TGTGCCAGCACAAGTGGACAGGGTGGGACCGGGGAGCTGTTTTTT.